This T cell receptor (beta chain) derives from a study of metastatic and nonmetastatic thyroid tumors. Study as a whole: Comparative analysis of repertoires was undertaken across blood and tumor or nodule tissue obtained from malignant and benign thyroid patients. Whole-study results and caveats: It was reported that TCR beta diversity was significantly higher in malignant thyroid tumors than benign nodules, in blood and tumor.

No treatment of any kind had been given to any patient before thyroid surgery. Germline values: CDR1 LNHNV, CDR2 YYDKDF (reference sequence). The CDR3 spans 16 residues. With V trimmed by 2 bases and J by 1 base, 3 bases remained unmatched. Authors' analysis steps: The study's classifier, a distant-metastasis tool for papillary thyroid cancer, was built using CDR3 differences across clinicopathological groups. TCRdb re-clonotyped the PCR reads through MiXCR. TCRdb, rather than the study authors, made the V and J calls. The repertoire holds approximately 50,000 clones, about 4.2% seen once, with less than 10% in the top ten. The table lists this clone with many counts. Its antigen is undetermined.

The origin of this receptor is a female donor with papillary thyroid cancer or a benign thyroid nodule (not recorded which). Some clones in this sample may be carry-over from other donors' samples. The sequenced sample consisted of blood. The chain uses TRBV15 and TRBJ2-7, with 12 bases lining up with TRBD2. For the CDR3, the DNA is TGTGCCACCAGCAGATCCGGGACTAGCGGGTCCTACGAGCAGTACTTC. It codes for CATSRSGTSGSYEQYF.